These T cell receptor beta chains were read from a single sample in a study of blood T cell repertoires in COVID-19. Data came from immunoSEQ multiplex PCR; TCRdb stores just in-frame clones and leaves some out. This table holds over 200,000 clones, about nine tenths found once. Sequencing input: peripheral blood. The receptor set was obtained from a man in his forties who had recovered from COVID-19. Each CDR3 is given with its conserved first and last residue. Each record gives: V gene, J gene, CDR3 protein.

V: TRBV30; J: TRBJ1-1; CDR3: CAWFGGYTEAFF
V: TRBV7-2; J: TRBJ2-1; CDR3: CASSLTGGASYNEQFF
V: TRBV29-1; J: TRBJ2-1; CDR3: CSVVGERIAYNEQFF
V: TRBV7-9; J: TRBJ1-1; CDR3: CASSLAVAENTEAFF
V: TRBV7-2; J: TRBJ1-2; CDR3: CASSPQEGYTF
V: TRBV4-2; J: TRBJ2-1; CDR3: CASSPTTSRVYNEQFF
V: TRBV6-5; J: TRBJ1-1; CDR3: CASNNRVGTNTEAFF
V: TRBV13; J: TRBJ1-2; CDR3: CASSLGLEGGYGYTF
V: TRBV4-3; J: TRBJ2-7; CDR3: CASSQDRTGEDEQYF
V: TRBV11-1; J: TRBJ2-7; CDR3: CASSVDRVAYEQYF
V: TRBV7-8; J: TRBJ1-1; CDR3: CASSPKGWTEAFF
V: TRBV5-8; J: TRBJ1-2; CDR3: CASRTGSGYTF
V: TRBV10-2; J: TRBJ2-7; CDR3: CAVRMAANSYEQYF
V: TRBV9; J: TRBJ1-2; CDR3: CASSVGGGDGYGYTF
V: TRBV3-1/TRBV3-2; J: TRBJ2-2; CDR3: CASSQQTGSGELFF
V: TRBV7-2; J: TRBJ1-1; CDR3: CASSLTEERGRKAFF
V: TRBV19; J: TRBJ2-1; CDR3: CASSAFGGVPSYNEQFF
V: TRBV29-1; J: TRBJ2-1; CDR3: CSVGGGGSYNEQFF
V: TRBV9; J: TRBJ1-3; CDR3: CASSPTGGVNTIYF
V: TRBV12-3/TRBV12-4; J: TRBJ1-1; CDR3: CASTRQLYTEAFF
V: TRBV7-6; J: TRBJ1-4; CDR3: CASSPKTALSTNEKLFF
V: TRBV3-1/TRBV3-2; J: TRBJ2-5; CDR3: CASSQGAGGIKTQYF
V: TRBV9; J: TRBJ1-6; CDR3: CASSVGRGDSPLHF
V: TRBV19; J: TRBJ1-2; CDR3: CASSMIRGWTNYGYTF
V: TRBV4-3; J: TRBJ2-3; CDR3: CASSQDIYGVSTDTQYF
V: TRBV19; J: TRBJ2-2; CDR3: CASSIGGIDTGELFF
V: TRBV29-1; J: TRBJ2-7; CDR3: CSVEGPGLGLGIRGEQYF
V: TRBV27; J: TRBJ2-3; CDR3: CASSLLTGLSTDTQYF
V: TRBV7-9; J: TRBJ2-1; CDR3: CASSLWGLDYNEQFF
V: TRBV5-1; J: TRBJ2-3; CDR3: CASSEPIGLAGRTDTQYF
V: TRBV10-3; J: TRBJ1-2; CDR3: CAIPGTGAMGYTF
V: TRBV19; J: TRBJ2-7; CDR3: CASSPQGLAGFSQYF
V: TRBV20-1; J: TRBJ2-1; CDR3: CSARDRNEQFF
V: TRBV28; J: TRBJ1-1; CDR3: CASSLFWGPGSEAFF
V: TRBV3-1/TRBV3-2; J: TRBJ2-2; CDR3: CASSHGTGVTGELFF
V: TRBV19; J: TRBJ2-1; CDR3: CASRARGSPSGSGVEQFF
V: TRBV23-1; J: TRBJ1-1; CDR3: CASSPSQGLSISEAFF
V: TRBV5-4; J: TRBJ2-5; CDR3: CASSLKSLQETQYF
V: TRBV6-6; J: TRBJ1-2; CDR3: CASSYLTGNYGYTF
V: TRBV15; J: TRBJ2-1; CDR3: CATSTPLGTNYNEQFF
V: TRBV19; J: TRBJ1-5; CDR3: CASTFGGRQPQHF
V: TRBV10-2; J: TRBJ2-5; CDR3: CASMIAETQYF
V: TRBV10-3; J: TRBJ2-1; CDR3: CAISPGQGVVGEQFF
V: TRBV7-2; J: TRBJ2-7; CDR3: CASSRLAGEGYEQYF
V: TRBV6-5; J: TRBJ1-2; CDR3: CASSPGGSTSSGYTF
V: TRBV11-3; J: TRBJ1-4; CDR3: CASSLDRVNEKLFF
V: TRBV5-6; J: TRBJ2-7; CDR3: CASSYRGLDYEQYF
V: TRBV7-9; J: TRBJ2-7; CDR3: CASRAGQSYEQYF
V: TRBV15; J: TRBJ2-5; CDR3: CATSRDRGLQETQYF
V: TRBV15; J: TRBJ2-1; CDR3: CATSSRQSNEQFF
V: TRBV12-3/TRBV12-4; J: TRBJ2-7; CDR3: CASSAGGGYEQYF
V: TRBV29-1; J: TRBJ2-5; CDR3: CSVGTGEETQYF
V: TRBV6-5; J: TRBJ2-1; CDR3: CASSLQGGEQFF
V: TRBV30; J: TRBJ2-2; CDR3: CAWRRSGSANTGELFF